A selection of T cell receptor beta chains follows, all from one sample in a study of blood T cell repertoires in COVID-19. TCRdb's table, derived via immunoSEQ multiplex PCR, lists solely in-frame clones and lacks some. Among about 130,000 clones, around 73% were seen once, and the ten largest hold 10% to 11%. What was sequenced was peripheral blood. The receptor source for this set is a man in his 60s who had recovered from COVID-19. The CDR3 runs from the conserved cysteine through the conserved F or W. A D gene is named only where the DNA matches it firmly. The size of a clone is reported for some rows only, either as once, few or many, or as a class for expanded clones.

cdr3_aa cdr3_nt v_call d_call j_call clone_size
CASRKQGANEKLFF TGTGCCAGTAGGAAACAGGGAGCCAATGAAAAACTGTTTTTT TRBV19 . TRBJ1-4 few
CARPGQGYNEQFF TGTGCCAGGCCGGGACAGGGGTACAATGAGCAGTTCTTC TRBV2 TRBD1 TRBJ2-1 .
CASSIAGTGSYEQYF TGTGCCAGTAGTATAGCCGGGACAGGCTCCTACGAGCAGTACTTC TRBV19 TRBD1 TRBJ2-7 .
CASSSKGQGAGDTQYF TGTGCCAGCAGCTCGAAGGGACAGGGGGCGGGAGATACGCAGTATTTT TRBV11-2 TRBD1 TRBJ2-3 .
CASSQRARNSPLHF TGTGCCAGCAGCCAGAGGGCGCGTAATTCACCCCTCCACTTT TRBV3-1/TRBV3-2 . TRBJ1-6 .
CASSLKGTGLEQYF TGTGCCAGCAGCCTCAAGGGGACAGGACTCGAGCAGTACTTC TRBV14 TRBD1 TRBJ2-7 .
CASSLLRTGANVLTF TGCGCCAGCAGCTTGTTGAGGACTGGGGCCAACGTCCTGACTTTC TRBV5-1 . TRBJ2-6 .
CASSLWEAGNKMNTEAFF TGTGCCAGCAGCTTATGGGAGGCAGGGAATAAGATGAACACTGAAGCTTTCTTT TRBV7-3 . TRBJ1-1 .
CASSDAGQAAGTEAFF TGTGCCAGCAGTGACGCGGGACAGGCCGCGGGCACTGAAGCTTTCTTT TRBV6-1 TRBD1 TRBJ1-1 .
CARGQGSKNTEAFF TGTGCCAGGGGACAGGGAAGCAAGAACACTGAAGCTTTCTTT TRBV2 TRBD1 TRBJ1-1 .
CASSPFTSGSTGELFF TGTGCCAGCAGCCCTTTTACTAGCGGGAGTACCGGGGAGCTGTTTTTT TRBV9 TRBD2 TRBJ2-2 .
CASSPPGAWYEQYF TGTGCCAGTAGTCCCCCGGGTGCTTGGTACGAGCAGTACTTC TRBV19 . TRBJ2-7 .
CASSYARGFYSNQPQHF TGTGCCAGCAGTTACGCAAGGGGGTTCTATAGCAATCAGCCCCAGCATTTT TRBV6-2/TRBV6-3 . TRBJ1-5 .
CASSMTPPGPSGRGHEQYF TGTGCCAGTAGTATGACCCCCCCAGGGCCCAGCGGGAGGGGACACGAGCAGTACTTC TRBV19 TRBD2 TRBJ2-7 .
CASSPRQGSLSDTQYF TGTGCCAGCTCACCAAGACAGGGAAGTCTTTCAGATACGCAGTATTTT TRBV18 TRBD1 TRBJ2-3 .
CASSGTPGANEKLFF TGTGCCAGCAGCGGGACACCGGGGGCTAATGAAAAACTGTTTTTT TRBV9 . TRBJ1-4 .
CASSQGTGGTGGPQYF TGTGCCAGCAGCCAAGGGACAGGGGGAACGGGAGGGCCCCAGTACTTC TRBV3-1/TRBV3-2 TRBD1 TRBJ2-5 .
CASSLDRANEQYF TGCGCCAGCAGCTTAGACAGGGCGAACGAGCAGTACTTC TRBV5-1 TRBD1 TRBJ2-7 .
CASSQGNRGQETQYF TGTGCCAGCAGCCAAGGAAACAGGGGTCAGGAGACCCAGTACTTC TRBV4-2 TRBD1 TRBJ2-5 .
CASRRETANTGELFF TGTGCCAGCAGAAGAGAGACAGCGAACACCGGGGAGCTGTTTTTT TRBV6-5 . TRBJ2-2 .
CASRGGQFSYEQYF TGTGCCAGCAGGGGGGGACAGTTCTCCTACGAGCAGTACTTC TRBV27 . TRBJ2-7 .
CASSYSILAGGQEQFF TGTGCCAGCAGTTACTCGATCCTAGCGGGGGGGCAGGAGCAGTTCTTC TRBV6-5 TRBD2 TRBJ2-1 .
CASSSKSGSTDTQYF TGTGCCAGCAGTTCAAAAAGCGGCAGCACAGATACGCAGTATTTT TRBV3-1/TRBV3-2 . TRBJ2-3 .
CASSLEQYEQYF TGTGCCAGCAGCTTGGAACAGTACGAGCAGTACTTC TRBV5-8 . TRBJ2-7 .
CASSLRRTGGYNGGGKDTQYF TGTGCCAGCAGTTTAAGGAGGACAGGGGGCTATAATGGGGGAGGAAAAGATACGCAGTATTTT TRBV27 TRBD1 TRBJ2-3 .
CASSPLVGGAGDTQYF TGTGCCAGCAGCCCCCTCGTCGGGGGGGCCGGGGATACGCAGTATTTT TRBV3-1/TRBV3-2 TRBD2 TRBJ2-3 few
CASSRLSYNEQFF TGTGCCAGCAGCCGACTCTCCTACAATGAGCAGTTCTTC TRBV12-3/TRBV12-4 . TRBJ2-1 .
CASSRQDPRIYGYTF TGTGCCAGCAGCCGACAAGATCCACGGATCTATGGCTACACCTTC TRBV3-1/TRBV3-2 . TRBJ1-2 .
CATRLTGAGELFF TGTGCCACCCGATTGACAGGGGCCGGGGAGCTGTTTTTT TRBV15 TRBD1 TRBJ2-2 .
CAAAGDTDTQYF TGTGCAGCGGCGGGAGACACAGATACGCAGTATTTT TRBV28 TRBD2 TRBJ2-3 .
CASSPRQGAGEQFF TGTGCCAGCAGCCCCCGACAGGGGGCGGGTGAGCAGTTCTTC TRBV11-3 TRBD1 TRBJ2-1 once
CASTPGTHITGELFF TGTGCCAGCACCCCCGGGACACACATCACCGGGGAGCTGTTTTTT TRBV6-2/TRBV6-3 . TRBJ2-2 .
CASSHLRGQEGYTF TGTGCCAGCAGTCATCTCAGGGGGCAGGAGGGCTACACCTTC TRBV6-6 TRBD1 TRBJ1-2 .
CASSHGSAQGAGSPLHF TGTGCCAGCAGTCATGGGTCCGCACAGGGGGCAGGTTCACCCCTCCACTTT TRBV27 TRBD1 TRBJ1-6 .
CATSASGNQPQHF TGTGCCACCAGTGCTTCGGGCAATCAGCCCCAGCATTTT TRBV24-1 . TRBJ1-5 .
CASSIRRDRRVTEAFF TGTGCCAGTAGTATTAGAAGGGACCGGAGGGTCACTGAAGCTTTCTTT TRBV19 . TRBJ1-1 .
CATSDWGTDYGYTF TGTGCCACCAGTGATTGGGGGACAGACTATGGCTACACCTTC TRBV24-1 TRBD1 TRBJ1-2 once
CASSQDISGEAYEQYF TGTGCCAGCAGCCAAGATATTAGCGGGGAGGCCTACGAGCAGTACTTC TRBV4-2 TRBD2 TRBJ2-7 few
CASSFGGGNSPLHF TGTGCCAGCAGCTTCGGGGGAGGGAATTCACCCCTCCACTTT TRBV7-2 . TRBJ1-6 .
CASSLAGVTYNEQFF TGTGCCAGCAGCTTAGCGGGAGTGACCTACAATGAGCAGTTCTTC TRBV7-3 TRBD2 TRBJ2-1 .
CATSDTTGTGGSEQYF TGTGCCACCAGTGATACGACCGGGACAGGGGGCTCCGAGCAGTACTTC TRBV24-1 TRBD1 TRBJ2-7 once
CAFEWSGNTIYF TGTGCCTTCGAGTGGTCTGGAAACACCATATATTTT TRBV30 . TRBJ1-3 .
CASSSFGGGGAYEQYF TGTGCCAGCAGCTCCTTTGGCGGGGGGGGCGCCTACGAGCAGTACTTC TRBV13 TRBD2 TRBJ2-7 .
CASSVQGGTQYF TGTGCCAGCAGTGTACAGGGGGGTACGCAGTATTTT TRBV6-6 TRBD1 TRBJ2-3 .
CASSIGWPQPQHF TGTGCCAGTAGTATAGGGTGGCCTCAGCCCCAGCATTTT TRBV19 . TRBJ1-5 .
CAWSKSSGANVLTF TGTGCCTGGAGTAAGAGCTCTGGGGCCAACGTCCTGACTTTC TRBV30 . TRBJ2-6 .
CASSGSAGGPVIQYF TGTGCCAGCAGCGGATCAGCGGGAGGGCCTGTCATTCAGTACTTC TRBV5-4 TRBD2 TRBJ2-4 .
CASSPGGIGRDEKLFF TGTGCCAGCTCACCAGGAGGGATCGGTAGGGATGAAAAACTGTTTTTT TRBV18 . TRBJ1-4 .
CASSRDRGLNNEQFF TGTGCCAGCAGTCGAGACAGGGGGCTCAACAATGAGCAGTTCTTC TRBV7-3 TRBD1 TRBJ2-1 .
CASSRSWSSYNEQFF TGTGCCAGCAGTCGGAGCTGGAGCTCCTACAATGAGCAGTTCTTC TRBV27 . TRBJ2-1 once
CASSEVAGGANVLTF TGTGCCAGCAGTGAAGTTGCAGGGGGAGCCAACGTCCTGACTTTC TRBV6-1 TRBD1 TRBJ2-6 .
CASSPLAGGTYEQYF TGTGCCAGCAGCCCCCTAGCGGGAGGTACCTACGAGCAGTACTTC TRBV11-2 TRBD2 TRBJ2-7 .
CASSSRDSRETQYF TGTGCCAGCAGCTCCCGGGACTCCCGAGAGACCCAGTACTTC TRBV14 . TRBJ2-5 .
CASSYYPPGAGHTSGNTIYF TGTGCCAGCAGCTATTACCCACCGGGAGCGGGACACACCTCTGGAAACACCATATATTTT TRBV14 . TRBJ1-3 .
CASSLNRNTEAFF TGTGCCAGTAGCCTAAACCGGAACACTGAAGCTTTCTTT TRBV19 . TRBJ1-1 .
CASSTGQGLSGYTF TGTGCCAGTAGTACGGGACAGGGTCTGAGTGGCTACACCTTC TRBV19 TRBD1 TRBJ1-2 .
CASSLPGQGVNEQFF TGTGCCAGCAGCTTACCGGGACAGGGGGTTAATGAGCAGTTCTTC TRBV7-9 TRBD1 TRBJ2-1 .
CASSPGYKEQYF TGTGCCAGCAGCCCCGGTTATAAGGAGCAGTACTTC TRBV11-2 . TRBJ2-7 few
CASRKDRGNTEAFF TGTGCCAGCAGGAAGGACAGGGGGAACACTGAAGCTTTCTTT TRBV27 TRBD1 TRBJ1-1 .
CASSLRGQETQYF TGTGCCAGCAGCCTCCGGGGCCAAGAGACCCAGTACTTC TRBV3-1/TRBV3-2 . TRBJ2-5 .